This TCR beta chain derives from a study of shared clonotypes between healthy human individuals. This table comes from immunoSEQ multiplex PCR, and its TCRdb copy is limited to in-frame clones, with some not included. The sample lists 850,000 to 1,200,000 clones, approximately 68% occurring once. Whole-study findings and limits: The study found approximately 5% of naive CD4 clonotypes shared across a few donors.

V gave up 3 bases and J gave up 6 bases; unmatched junction bases: 13. This CDR3 region has 18 residues. Looked up from germline, CDR1 is MGHDK and CDR2 is SYGVNS. Within Nashville, Tennessee resided all donors, each a Caucasian adult. About this clone: The antigen is not known.

Sequenced sample: memory CD4+ T cells sorted from blood. Subset noted: CD45RA-negative fraction. This clonotype was sampled from a man younger than 30 in good health. The chain is built from TRBV25-1 and TRBJ2-7, with TRBD2 matching over 14 bases. The CDR3 region has the DNA TGTGCCAGCAGTGATTCGGGCCTTCCGGGACTAGCGGGAGTCGAGCAGTACTTC. It is translated as CASSDSGLPGLAGVEQYF.